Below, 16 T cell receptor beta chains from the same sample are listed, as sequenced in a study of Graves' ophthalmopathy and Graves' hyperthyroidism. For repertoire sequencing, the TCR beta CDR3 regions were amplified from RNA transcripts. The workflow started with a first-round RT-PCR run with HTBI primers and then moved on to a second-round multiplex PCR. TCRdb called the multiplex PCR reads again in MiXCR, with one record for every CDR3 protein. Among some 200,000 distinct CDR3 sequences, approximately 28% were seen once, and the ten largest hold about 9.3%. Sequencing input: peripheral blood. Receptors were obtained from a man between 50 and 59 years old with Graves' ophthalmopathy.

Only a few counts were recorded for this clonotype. As DNA, the CDR3 is TGTGCCAGCAGCTTTACAGGGGTTGGCGGTCAGCCCCAGCATTTT. Translated: CASSFTGVGGQPQHF. The rearrangement links TRBV12-3 or TRBV12-4 to TRBJ1-5; 7 nucleotides line up with TRBD1. The V gene end was trimmed by 6 bases and the J gene end by 6 bases; junction bases not matched to a gene: 11. The CDR3 loop spans 15 amino acids.

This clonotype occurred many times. CDR3 residues: CASSISLGQPQHF. The CDR3 coding sequence is TGTGCCAGTAGTATCTCTCTGGGGCAGCCCCAGCATTTT. The chain carries TRBV19 and TRBJ1-5; D is uncertain. Trimming cost V 3 bases and J 7 bases, with 10 bases left between them. Germline CDR1 reads LNHDA; CDR2 reads SQIVND (reference sequence). There are 13 residues in the CDR3. The complete variable domain, with remaining parts taken from reference TRBV19 and TRBJ1-5, reads DGGITQSPKYLFRKEGQNVTLSCEQNLNHDAMYWYRQDPGQGLRLIYYSQIVNDFQKGDIAEGYSVSREKKESFPLTVTSAQKNPTAFYLCASSISLGQPQHFGDGTRLSIL.

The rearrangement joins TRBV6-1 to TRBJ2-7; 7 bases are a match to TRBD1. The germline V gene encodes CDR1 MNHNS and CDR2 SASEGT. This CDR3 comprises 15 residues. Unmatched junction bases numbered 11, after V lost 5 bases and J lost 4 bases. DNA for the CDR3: TGTGCCAGCAGTCCCTCCCGGGACAGAGTTTACGAGCAGTACTTC. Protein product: CASSPSRDRVYEQYF.

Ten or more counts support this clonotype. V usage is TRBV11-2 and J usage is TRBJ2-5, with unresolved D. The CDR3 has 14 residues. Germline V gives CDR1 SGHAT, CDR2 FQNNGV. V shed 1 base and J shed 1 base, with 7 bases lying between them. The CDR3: CASSLGVGQETQYF. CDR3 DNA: TGTGCCAGCAGCTTAGGTGTCGGCCAAGAGACCCAGTACTTC.

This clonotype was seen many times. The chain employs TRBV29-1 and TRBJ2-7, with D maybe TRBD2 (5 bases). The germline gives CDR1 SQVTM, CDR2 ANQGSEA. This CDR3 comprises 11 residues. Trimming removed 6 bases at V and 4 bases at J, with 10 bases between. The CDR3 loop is CSVRRDYEQYF. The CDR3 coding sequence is TGCAGCGTCCGCCGGGATTACGAGCAGTACTTC.

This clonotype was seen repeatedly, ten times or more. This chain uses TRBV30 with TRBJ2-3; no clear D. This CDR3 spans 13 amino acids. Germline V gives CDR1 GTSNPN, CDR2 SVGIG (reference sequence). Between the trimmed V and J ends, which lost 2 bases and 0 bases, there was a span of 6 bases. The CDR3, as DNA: TGTGCCTGGAGTTTCTGGAGCACAGATACGCAGTATTTT. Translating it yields CAWSFWSTDTQYF.

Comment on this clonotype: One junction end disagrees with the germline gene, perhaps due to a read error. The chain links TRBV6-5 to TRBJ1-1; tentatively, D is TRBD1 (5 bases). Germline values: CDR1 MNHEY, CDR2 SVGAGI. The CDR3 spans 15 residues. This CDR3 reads CASSYQGQPNTEAFF. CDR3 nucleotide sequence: TGTGCCAGCAGTTACCAAGGACAACCGAACACTGAGGCTTTCTTT.

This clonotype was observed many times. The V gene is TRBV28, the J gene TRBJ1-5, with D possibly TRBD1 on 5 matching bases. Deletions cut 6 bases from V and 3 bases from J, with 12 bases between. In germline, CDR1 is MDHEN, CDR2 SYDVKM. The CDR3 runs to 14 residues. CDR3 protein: CASSQDSYNQPQHF. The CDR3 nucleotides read TGTGCCAGCAGCCAAGACAGCTACAATCAGCCCCAGCATTTT. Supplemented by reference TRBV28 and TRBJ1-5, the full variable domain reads DVKVTQSSRYLVKRTGEKVFLECVQDMDHENMFWYRQDPGLGLRLIYFSYDVKMKEKGDIPEGYSVSREKKERFSLILESASTNQTSMYLCASSQDSYNQPQHFGDGTRLSIL.

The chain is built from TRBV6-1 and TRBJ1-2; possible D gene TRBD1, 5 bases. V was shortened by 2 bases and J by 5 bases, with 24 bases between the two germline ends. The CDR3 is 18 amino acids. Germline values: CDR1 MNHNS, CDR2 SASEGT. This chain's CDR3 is CASSEYPWGTQPLYGYTF. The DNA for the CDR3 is TGTGCCAGCAGTGAATATCCCTGGGGGACGCAGCCCCTTTATGGCTACACCTTC.

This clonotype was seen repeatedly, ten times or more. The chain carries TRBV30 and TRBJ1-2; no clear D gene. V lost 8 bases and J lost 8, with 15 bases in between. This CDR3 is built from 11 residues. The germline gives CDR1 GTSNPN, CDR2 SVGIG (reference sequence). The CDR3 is CAHGWAGGYTF. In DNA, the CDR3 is TGTGCCCACGGCTGGGCGGGCGGCTACACCTTC.

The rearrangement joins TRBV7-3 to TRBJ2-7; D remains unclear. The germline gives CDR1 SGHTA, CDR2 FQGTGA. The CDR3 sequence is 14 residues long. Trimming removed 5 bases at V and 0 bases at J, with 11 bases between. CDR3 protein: CASSPQPTSYEQYF. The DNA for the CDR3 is TGTGCCAGCAGCCCACAGCCAACCTCCTACGAGCAGTACTTC.

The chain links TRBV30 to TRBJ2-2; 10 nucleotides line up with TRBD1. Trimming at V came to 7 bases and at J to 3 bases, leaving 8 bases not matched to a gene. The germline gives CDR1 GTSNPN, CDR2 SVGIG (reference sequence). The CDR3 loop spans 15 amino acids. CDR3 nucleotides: TGTGCCTCCACACCCGGGACAGGGGACACCGGGGAGCTGTTTTTT. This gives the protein CASTPGTGDTGELFF. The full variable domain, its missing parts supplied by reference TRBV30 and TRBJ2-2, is SQTIHQWPATLVQPVGSPLSLECTVEGTSNPNLYWYRQAAGRGLQLLFYSVGIGQISSEVPQNLSASRPQDRQFILSSKKLLLSDSGFYLCASTPGTGDTGELFFGEGSRLTVL.

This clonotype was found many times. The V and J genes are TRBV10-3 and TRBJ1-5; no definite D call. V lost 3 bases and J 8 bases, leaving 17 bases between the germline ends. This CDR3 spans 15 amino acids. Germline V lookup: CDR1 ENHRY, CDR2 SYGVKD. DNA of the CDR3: TGTGCCATCAGTGACCCGGACGGGTCCGGGGAGCCCCAGCATTTT. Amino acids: CAISDPDGSGEPQHF.

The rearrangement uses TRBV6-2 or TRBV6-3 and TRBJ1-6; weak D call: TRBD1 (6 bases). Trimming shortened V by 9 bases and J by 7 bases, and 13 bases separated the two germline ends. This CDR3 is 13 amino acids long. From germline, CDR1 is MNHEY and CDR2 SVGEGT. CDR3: CASAYRENSPLHF. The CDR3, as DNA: TGTGCCAGTGCCTACAGGGAGAATTCACCCCTCCACTTT.

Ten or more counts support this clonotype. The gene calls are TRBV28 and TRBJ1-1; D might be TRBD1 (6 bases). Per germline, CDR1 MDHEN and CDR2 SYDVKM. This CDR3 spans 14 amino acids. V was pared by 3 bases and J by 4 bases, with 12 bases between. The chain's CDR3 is CASSLGGMGTEAFF. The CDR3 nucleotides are TGTGCCAGCAGTTTGGGGGGCATGGGCACTGAAGCTTTCTTT.

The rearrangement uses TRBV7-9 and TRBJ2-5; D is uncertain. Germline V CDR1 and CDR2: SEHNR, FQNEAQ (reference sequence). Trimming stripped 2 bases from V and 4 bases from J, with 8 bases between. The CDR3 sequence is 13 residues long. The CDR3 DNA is TGTGCCAGCAGCTTATCAATGGGAGAGACCCAGTACTTC. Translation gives CASSLSMGETQYF. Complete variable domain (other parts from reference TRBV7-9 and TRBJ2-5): DTGVSQNPRHKITKRGQNVTFRCDPISEHNRLYWYRQTLGQGPEFLTYFQNEAQLEKSRLLSDRFSAERPKGSFSTLEIQRTEQGDSAMYLCASSLSMGETQYFGPGTRLLVL.